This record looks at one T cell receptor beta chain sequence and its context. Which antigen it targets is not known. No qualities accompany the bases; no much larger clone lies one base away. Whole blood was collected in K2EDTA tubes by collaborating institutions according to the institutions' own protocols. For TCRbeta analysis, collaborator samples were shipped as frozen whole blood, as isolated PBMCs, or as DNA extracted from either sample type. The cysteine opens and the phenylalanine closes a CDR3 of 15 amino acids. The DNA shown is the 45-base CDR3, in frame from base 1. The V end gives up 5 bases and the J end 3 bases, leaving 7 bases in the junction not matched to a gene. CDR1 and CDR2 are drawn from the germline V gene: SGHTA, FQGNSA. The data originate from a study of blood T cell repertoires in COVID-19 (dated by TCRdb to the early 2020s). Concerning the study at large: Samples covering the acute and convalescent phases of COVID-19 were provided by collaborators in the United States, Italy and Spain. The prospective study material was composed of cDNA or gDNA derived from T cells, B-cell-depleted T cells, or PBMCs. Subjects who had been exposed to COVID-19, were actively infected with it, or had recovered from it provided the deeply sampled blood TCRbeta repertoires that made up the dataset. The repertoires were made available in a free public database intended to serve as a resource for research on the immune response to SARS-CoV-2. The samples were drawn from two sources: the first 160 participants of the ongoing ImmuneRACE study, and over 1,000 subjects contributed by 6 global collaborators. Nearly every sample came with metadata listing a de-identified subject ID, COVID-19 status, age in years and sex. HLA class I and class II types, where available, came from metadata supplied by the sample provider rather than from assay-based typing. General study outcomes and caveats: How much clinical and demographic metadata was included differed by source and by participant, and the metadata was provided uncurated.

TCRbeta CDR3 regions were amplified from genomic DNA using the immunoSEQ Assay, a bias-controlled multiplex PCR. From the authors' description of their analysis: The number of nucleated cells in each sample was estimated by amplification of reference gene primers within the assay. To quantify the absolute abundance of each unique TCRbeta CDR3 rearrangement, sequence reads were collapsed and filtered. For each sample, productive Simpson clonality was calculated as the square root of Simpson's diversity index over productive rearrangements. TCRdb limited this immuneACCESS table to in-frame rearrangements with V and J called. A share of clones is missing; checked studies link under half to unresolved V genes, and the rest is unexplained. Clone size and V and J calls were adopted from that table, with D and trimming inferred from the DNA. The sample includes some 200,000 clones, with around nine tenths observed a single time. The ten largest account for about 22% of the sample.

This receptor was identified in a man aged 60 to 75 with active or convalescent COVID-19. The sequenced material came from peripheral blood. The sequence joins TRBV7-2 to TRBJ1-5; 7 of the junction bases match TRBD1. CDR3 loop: CASSRDSSNNQPQHF. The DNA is TGTGCCAGCAGCCGGGACAGTTCCAACAATCAGCCCCAGCATTTT.